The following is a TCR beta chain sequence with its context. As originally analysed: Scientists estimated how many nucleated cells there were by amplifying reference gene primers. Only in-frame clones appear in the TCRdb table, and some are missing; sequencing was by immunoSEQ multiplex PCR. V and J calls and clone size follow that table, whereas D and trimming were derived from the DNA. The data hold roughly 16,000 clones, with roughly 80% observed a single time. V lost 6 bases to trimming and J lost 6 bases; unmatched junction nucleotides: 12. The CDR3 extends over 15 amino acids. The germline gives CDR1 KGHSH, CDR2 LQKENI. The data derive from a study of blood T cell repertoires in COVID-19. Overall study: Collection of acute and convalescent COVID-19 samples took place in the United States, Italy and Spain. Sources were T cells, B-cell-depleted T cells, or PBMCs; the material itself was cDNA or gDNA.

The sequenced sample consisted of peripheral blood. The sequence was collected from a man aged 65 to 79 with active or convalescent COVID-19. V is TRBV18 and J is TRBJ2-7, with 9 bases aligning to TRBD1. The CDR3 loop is CASSPAPDRGAEQYF. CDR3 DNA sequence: TGTGCCAGCTCCCCAGCCCCGGACAGGGGTGCCGAGCAGTACTTC.